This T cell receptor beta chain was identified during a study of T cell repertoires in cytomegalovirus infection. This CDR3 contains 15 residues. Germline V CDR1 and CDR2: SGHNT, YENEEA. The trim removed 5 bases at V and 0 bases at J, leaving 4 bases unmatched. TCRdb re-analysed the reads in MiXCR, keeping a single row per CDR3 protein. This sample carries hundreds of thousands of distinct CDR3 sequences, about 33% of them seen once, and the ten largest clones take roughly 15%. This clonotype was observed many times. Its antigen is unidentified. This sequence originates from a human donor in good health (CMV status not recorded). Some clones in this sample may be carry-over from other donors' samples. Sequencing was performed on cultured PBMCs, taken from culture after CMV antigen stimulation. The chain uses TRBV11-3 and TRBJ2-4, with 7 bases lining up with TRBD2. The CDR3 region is CASSRGGGAKNIQYF. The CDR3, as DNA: TGTGCCAGCAGCCGGGGCGGGGGAGCCAAAAACATTCAGTACTTC.